This T cell receptor (beta chain) emerged from a study of monozygotic twins with inflammatory bowel disease. Study findings and constraints: Concordance status among twins (concordant versus discordant) showed no link to repertoire similarity, possibly from limited power. Versus healthy twins, IBD patients showed fewer clonotypes shared with others, especially with disease activity.

Comments on this clonotype: Its specificity is not known.

Donors each gave 2 to 2.5 ml of blood. From whole blood, total RNA was isolated without any sorting of T cells. TCRdb re-called the 5' RACE reads and shows each CDR3 protein once, DNA omitted. In total, the table holds roughly 320,000 distinct CDR3 sequences. The TCR originated in a human donor with ulcerative colitis or Crohn's disease, or a healthy co-twin of an affected twin (not recorded which). Sequencing input: blood.

The CDR3 region is CSAGISGNIQYF. J is TRBJ2-4 and V is TRBV20-1; with no DNA, the TCRdb D assignment of TRBD1 cannot be verified. The CDR3 length is 12 residues. In germline, CDR1 is DFQATT, CDR2 SNEGSKA (reference sequence).